The clone carrying this T cell receptor (beta chain) came up once. This CDR3 is 9 amino acids long. The germline V gene has CDR1 SQVTM and CDR2 ANQGSEA. V was shortened by 7 bases and J by 5 bases, with 3 bases between the two germline ends. This sample was included in a study of shared T cell receptors in the human thymus. Sequenced by immunoSEQ multiplex PCR; TCRdb stores in-frame clones only, minus some. The sample yields some 760,000 clones, approximately 85% seen once. The sample was also reused in another study, on human thymus T cells.

The chain is built from TRBV29-1 and TRBJ2-1; D remains unclear. This receptor was identified in a girl less than two years old with a congenital heart defect. The sequenced sample consisted of thymocytes. In DNA form, the CDR3 reads TGCAGCGCCGACAATGAGCAGTTCTTC. Its translation: CSADNEQFF.